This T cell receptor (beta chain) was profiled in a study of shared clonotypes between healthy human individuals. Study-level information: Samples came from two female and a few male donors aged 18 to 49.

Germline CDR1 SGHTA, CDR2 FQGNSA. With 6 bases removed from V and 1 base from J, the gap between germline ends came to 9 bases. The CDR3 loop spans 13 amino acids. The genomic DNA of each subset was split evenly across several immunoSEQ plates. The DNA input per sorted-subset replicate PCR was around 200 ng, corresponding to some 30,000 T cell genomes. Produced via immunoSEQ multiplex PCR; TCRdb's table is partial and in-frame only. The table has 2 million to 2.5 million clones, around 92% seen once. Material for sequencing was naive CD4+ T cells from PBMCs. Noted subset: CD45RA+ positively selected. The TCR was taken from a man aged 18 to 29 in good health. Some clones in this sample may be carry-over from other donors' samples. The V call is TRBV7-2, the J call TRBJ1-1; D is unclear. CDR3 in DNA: TGTGCCAGCAGTTACATACAGAACACTGAAGCTTTCTTT. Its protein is CASSYIQNTEAFF.